The 29 T cell receptor beta chains presented below share a single source sample, sequenced in a study of blood T cell repertoires in COVID-19 (dated by TCRdb to the early 2020s). The method behind the library was the immunoSEQ multiplex PCR assay. In its TCRdb copy, this immuneACCESS table keeps in-frame sequences only and misses some clones. Where compared with another copy, unresolved V genes explain less than half of these, and the others have no known cause. Present in this sample are about 410,000 clones, less than 95% of which were seen just once. The ten largest clonotypes hold about 0.63% of the sample. The sequenced sample was PBMCs or T cells enriched from blood (not recorded which). The receptors derive from a young man who had recovered from COVID-19.

The J gene is TRBJ2-3, the V gene TRBV19, with TRBD2 matching over 15 bases. Germline V gene sequence: CDR1 LNHDA, CDR2 SQIVND (reference sequence). There are 17 residues in the CDR3. V dropped 5 bases and J dropped 3; count of bases not matched to a gene: 6. CDR3: CASSSRTSGRVTDTQYF. The DNA for the CDR3 is TGTGCCAGTAGTTCCCGGACTAGCGGGAGGGTAACAGATACGCAGTATTTT.

The J gene is TRBJ2-3, the V gene TRBV11-3; D perhaps matches TRBD2 (6 bases). This CDR3 is 15 amino acids long. V was cut by 3 bases and J by 0 bases, with 10 bases left in between. The V gene's germline CDR1 is SGHNT and CDR2 YENEEA. CDR3 protein: CASSFGGDSTDTQYF. In nucleotides, the CDR3 is TGTGCCAGCAGCTTCGGCGGGGATAGCACAGATACGCAGTATTTT.

V and J are TRBV10-2 and TRBJ2-3; D might be TRBD1 (6 bases). Trimming removed 7 bases at V and 3 bases at J, with 20 bases between. Germline loops: CDR1 WSHSY, CDR2 SAAADI. The CDR3 runs 16 residues. CDR3 loop: CASMGDGRGLTDTQYF. The CDR3 DNA reads TGCGCCAGCATGGGGGACGGCAGGGGTTTAACAGATACGCAGTATTTT.

The chain links TRBV7-2 to TRBJ1-1; D is unclear. The CDR3 loop spans 16 amino acids. CDR1 is SGHTA and CDR2 is FQGNSA in the germline V gene. V was cut by 1 base and J by 0 bases, with 12 bases left in between. The CDR3 sequence is CASSLGAGLMNTEAFF. The CDR3 DNA reads as TGTGCCAGCAGCTTAGGTGCAGGTCTCATGAACACTGAAGCTTTCTTT.

This clone appeared a single time. The same CDR3 can be traced to other DNA sequences in this sample. V and J are TRBV2 and TRBJ2-7; D is uncertain. CDR1 and CDR2 from the germline V gene are SNHLY and FYNNEI. The CDR3 consists of 11 residues. V was pared by 6 bases and J by 4 bases, with 7 bases between. The CDR3 sequence is CASSGEYEQYF. CDR3 nucleotide sequence: TGTGCCAGCAGCGGAGAGTACGAGCAGTACTTC. The variable domain in full, completed from reference TRBV2 and TRBJ2-7, reads EPEVTQTPSHQVTQMGQEVILRCVPISNHLYFYWYRQILGQKVEFLVSFYNNEISEKSEIFDDQFSVERPDGSNFTLKIRSTKLEDSAMYFCASSGEYEQYFGPGTRLTVT.

V is TRBV15 and J is TRBJ1-3, with D possibly TRBD1 on 5 matching bases. The V gene lost 0 bases and the J gene lost 4 bases, with 19 bases spanning the gap. Germline CDR1 reads LNHNV; CDR2 reads YYDKDF (reference sequence). The CDR3 length is 18 residues. The CDR3 loop is CATSRDQVGRAGGNTIYF. The CDR3 bases are TGTGCCACCAGCAGAGATCAGGTGGGCAGGGCCGGCGGAAACACCATATATTTT. The variable domain in full, with the rest retrieved from reference TRBV15 and TRBJ1-3, is DAMVIQNPRYQVTQFGKPVTLSCSQTLNHNVMYWYQQKSSQAPKLLFHYYDKDFNNEADTPDNFQSRRPNTSFCFLDIRSPGLGDTAMYLCATSRDQVGRAGGNTIYFGEGSWLTVV.

The rearrangement uses TRBV6-1 and TRBJ1-2; D call uncertain. Trimming removed 1 base from V and 8 bases from J, with 14 bases in between. Germline V gene lookup returns CDR1 MNHNS and CDR2 SASEGT. The CDR3 has 14 amino acids. CDR3 sequence reads: CASSEGGGWRGYTF. CDR3 DNA sequence: TGTGCCAGCAGTGAAGGGGGAGGGTGGCGCGGCTACACCTTC.

The chain combines TRBV2 with TRBJ1-5; possibly TRBD1 for D (5 bases). In germline, CDR1 is SNHLY, CDR2 FYNNEI. The CDR3 is 14 residues long. V was shortened by 3 bases and J by 6 bases, with 12 bases between the two germline ends. In DNA form, the CDR3 reads TGTGCCAGCAGTGAGGGGCCCTTTTTTCAGCCCCAGCATTTT. This translates into CASSEGPFFQPQHF. The entire variable domain, with the rest obtained from reference TRBV2 and TRBJ1-5, is as follows: EPEVTQTPSHQVTQMGQEVILRCVPISNHLYFYWYRQILGQKVEFLVSFYNNEISEKSEIFDDQFSVERPDGSNFTLKIRSTKLEDSAMYFCASSEGPFFQPQHFGDGTRLSIL.

The chain couples TRBV3-1 (or the pseudogene TRBV3-2) to TRBJ2-6; no firm D call. CDR3 size: 18 residues. CDR1 and CDR2 (germline): LGHDT, YNNKEL (reference sequence). Trimming left V 0 bases short and J 0 bases short, with 12 bases between. CDR3 DNA sequence: TGTGCCAGCAGCCAAGATCTTTTTCAGAACTCTGGGGCCAACGTCCTGACTTTC. Residues: CASSQDLFQNSGANVLTF.

In DNA form, the CDR3 reads TGCAGCGCTCGACAGGGGGCCACTGAAGCTTTCTTT. This encodes CSARQGATEAFF. The V gene is TRBV29-1, the J gene TRBJ1-1, with 10 bases lining up with TRBD1. The CDR3 contains 12 residues. Germline CDR1 and CDR2: SQVTM and ANQGSEA. Trimming removed 7 bases from V and 4 bases from J; junction bases left unmatched: 3. The variable domain in full, completed from reference TRBV29-1 and TRBJ1-1, reads SAVISQKPSRDICQRGTSLTIQCQVDSQVTMMFWYRQQPGQSLTLIATANQGSEATYESGFVIDKFPISRPNLTFSTLTVSNMSPEDSSIYLCSARQGATEAFFGQGTRLTVV.

The chain joins TRBV24-1 to TRBJ2-1; 9 bases map to TRBD2. The V and J ends lost 2 bases and 12 bases, in that order; junction bases with no gene match: 7. This CDR3 has 14 residues. From germline, CDR1 is KGHDR and CDR2 SFDVKD. CDR3 loop: CATSDSVAGAMQFF. The DNA for the CDR3 is TGTGCCACCAGTGATTCGGTAGCGGGGGCCATGCAGTTCTTC.

This chain connects TRBV5-1 to TRBJ2-7; 9 positions match TRBD1. Trimming took 1 base from V and 5 from J; bases not matched to a gene: 10. This CDR3 comprises 16 residues. The V gene's germline CDR1 is SGHRS and CDR2 YFSETQ. The CDR3 loop is CASSLNSVTGGHEQYF. In DNA, the CDR3 is TGCGCCAGCAGCTTGAATAGTGTGACAGGGGGTCACGAGCAGTACTTC.

The chain recombines TRBV27 with TRBJ1-5, with 7 bases identical to TRBD1. Germline-derived CDR1 and CDR2 are MNHEY and SMNVEV (reference sequence). The V segment lost 0 bases and the J segment 2 bases; nucleotides outside the gene matches: 4. This CDR3 contains 16 residues. CDR3 in amino acids: CASSLSKGAGNQPQHF. The DNA of the CDR3 is TGTGCCAGCAGTTTATCGAAGGGGGCTGGCAATCAGCCCCAGCATTTT.

The chain combines TRBV5-5 with TRBJ2-7, with a tentative D call TRBD1 (6 bases). The CDR3 loop spans 13 amino acids. Between the trimmed V and J ends, which lost 2 bases and 3 bases, there was a span of 9 bases. Germline assignment: CDR1 SGHKS and CDR2 YYEKEE (reference sequence). Written as DNA, the CDR3 is TGTGCCAGCAGCTTAACAGGGAACTACGAGCAGTACTTC. It translates to CASSLTGNYEQYF.

The chain couples TRBV18 to TRBJ1-1, with D possibly TRBD1 on 5 matching bases. The CDR3 spans 15 residues. V was trimmed by 3 bases and J by 2 bases, leaving 13 bases between them. Germline V gene sequence: CDR1 KGHSH, CDR2 LQKENI. CDR3 amino acids: CASSPYGGVNTEAFF. In nucleotides, the CDR3 is TGTGCCAGCTCACCGTACGGGGGGGTCAACACTGAAGCTTTCTTT.

This clone is a singleton in its sample. This chain joins TRBV7-9 and TRBJ2-1, with TRBD2 matching over 10 bases. CDR1 and CDR2 (germline): SEHNR, FQNEAQ (reference sequence). This CDR3 comprises 14 residues. J gave up 6 bases and V 11 bases, and 10 bases lay outside the gene matches. CDR3 sequence: CALSGTSESNEQFF. DNA of the CDR3: TGTGCCTTATCGGGGACTAGCGAATCCAATGAGCAGTTCTTC.

CDR3 in amino acids: CAWSRASGRYEQYF. The CDR3 nucleotides read TGTGCCTGGAGTAGGGCTAGCGGACGCTACGAGCAGTACTTC. This rearrangement joins TRBV30 to TRBJ2-7, with 7 nucleotides matching TRBD2. CDR3 length: 14 amino acids. Germline loops: CDR1 GTSNPN, CDR2 SVGIG (reference sequence). V shed 2 bases, J shed 3 bases, and the junction held 7 bases outside the gene matches.

The genes are TRBV10-3 and TRBJ1-5; the match to TRBD1 covers 9 bases. The CDR3 has 15 amino acids. V lost 6 bases to trimming and J lost 5 bases; unmatched junction nucleotides: 8. The germline gives CDR1 ENHRY, CDR2 SYGVKD. CDR3 coding DNA: TGTGCCATCAGAAACGGACAGGGGTTCGATCAGCCCCAGCATTTT. Translated, it gives CAIRNGQGFDQPQHF.

The chain employs TRBV2 and TRBJ2-7; 13 nucleotides align to TRBD2. The CDR3 has 15 amino acids. V was clipped by 8 bases and J by 7 bases; unmatched bases: 11. CDR1 is SNHLY, CDR2 FYNNEI, per germline. DNA of the CDR3: TGTGCCAGCCGGGTCAGACTAGCGGGAGGTTATGAGCAGTACTTC. Protein sequence: CASRVRLAGGYEQYF.

The chain combines TRBV4-2 with TRBJ2-7, with 9 bases lining up with TRBD2. The ends lost 5 bases at V and 3 bases at J; junction bases unmatched: 2. CDR3 length equals 13 residues. Germline loops: CDR1 LGHNA, CDR2 YNFKEQ. Here the CDR3 reads CASSLAGDYEQYF. Here the CDR3 DNA reads TGTGCCAGCAGCTTAGCGGGGGACTACGAGCAGTACTTC.

The chain uses TRBV5-1 and TRBJ1-1, with 8 bases aligning to TRBD1. V trimming: 0 bases; J trimming: 5 bases; junction bases outside the gene matches: 6. The CDR3 length is 15 residues. Germline CDR1 SGHRS, CDR2 YFSETQ. Here the CDR3 reads CASSLGLTGDTEAFF. CDR3 in DNA: TGCGCCAGCAGCTTGGGATTGACAGGGGATACTGAAGCTTTCTTT.

The chain joins TRBV3-1 (or the pseudogene TRBV3-2) to TRBJ2-7; 7 nucleotides align to TRBD1. V shed 4 bases, J shed 2 bases, and the junction held 2 bases outside the gene matches. The CDR3 sequence is 13 residues long. The germline gives CDR1 LGHDT, CDR2 YNNKEL (reference sequence). CDR3 bases: TGTGCCAGCAGCCGGGACAGAACCTACGAGCAGTACTTC. Its translation is CASSRDRTYEQYF.

The rearrangement uses TRBV11-1 and TRBJ2-7; weak D call: TRBD2 (6 bases). V was shortened by 8 bases and J by 2 bases, with 19 bases between the two germline ends. Per the germline V gene, CDR1 is SGHAT and CDR2 is FQDESV (reference sequence). CDR3 length: 15 amino acids. CDR3: CASGPLGGPAYEQYF. The CDR3, as DNA: TGTGCCAGCGGGCCTTTAGGAGGGCCGGCCTACGAGCAGTACTTC.

The rearrangement uses TRBV7-8 and TRBJ2-3; 8 bases line up with TRBD2. Trimming took 5 bases from V and 2 from J; bases not matched to a gene: 9. CDR1 SGHVS and CDR2 FQNEAQ come from the germline V gene. This CDR3 spans 16 amino acids. CDR3 amino acids: CASSPERGPFTDTQYF. The CDR3 bases are TGTGCCAGCAGCCCCGAGCGGGGGCCGTTCACAGATACGCAGTATTTT. The full variable domain, with the rest looked up from reference TRBV7-8 and TRBJ2-3, is GAGVSQSPRYKVAKRGQDVALRCDPISGHVSLFWYQQALGQGPEFLTYFQNEAQLDKSGLPSDRFFAERPEGSVSTLKIQRTQQEDSAVYLCASSPERGPFTDTQYFGPGTRLTVL.

The J gene is TRBJ1-2, the V gene TRBV6-1, with D perhaps TRBD1 (6 bases). CDR1 and CDR2 from the germline V gene are MNHNS and SASEGT. Trimming cost V 2 bases and J 4 bases, with 14 bases left between them. The CDR3 length is 15 residues. The CDR3 protein is CASSEQTGIPYGYTF. In DNA form, the CDR3 reads TGTGCCAGCAGTGAACAAACAGGGATACCCTATGGCTACACCTTC.

The gene calls are TRBV27 and TRBJ2-4, with 9 bases matching TRBD1. The CDR3 loop spans 14 amino acids. The V segment lost 5 bases and the J segment 9 bases; nucleotides outside the gene matches: 8. Germline V gene sequence: CDR1 MNHEY, CDR2 SMNVEV (reference sequence). The CDR3 DNA sequence: TGTGCCAGCAGTCCCGGGGACAGGGTCGTCATTCAGTACTTC. As protein: CASSPGDRVVIQYF.

This clone was detected only a few times. This chain joins TRBV18 and TRBJ1-2; D perhaps matches TRBD1 (6 bases). This CDR3 is built from 18 residues. V was cut by 0 bases and J by 0 bases, with 17 bases left in between. Germline V CDR1 and CDR2: KGHSH, LQKENI. Written as DNA, the CDR3 is TGTGCCAGCTCACCACCCAATTTAGGGGGTCTAGCTAACTATGGCTACACCTTC. Protein product: CASSPPNLGGLANYGYTF.

This clone was recorded only once. This rearrangement joins TRBV12-5 to TRBJ2-4, with TRBD2 matching 7 bases. J was trimmed by 7 bases and V by 8 bases; bases with no gene match: 11. The CDR3 is 14 amino acids. CDR1 is LGHNT, CDR2 FRNRAP, per germline. For the CDR3, the DNA is TGTGCTAGTATGCTGTCGGGGGGTGAGAACATTCAGTACTTC. Translating it yields CASMLSGGENIQYF.

This chain uses TRBV20-1 with TRBJ2-7, with D possibly matching TRBD1 (6 bases). V was pared by 3 bases and J by 0 bases, with 15 bases between. CDR1 and CDR2 from the germline V gene are DFQATT and SNEGSKA (reference sequence). CDR3 length equals 15 residues. CDR3 protein: CSASSPGVSSYEQYF. Written as DNA, the CDR3 is TGCAGTGCTAGTAGCCCAGGGGTTTCCTCCTACGAGCAGTACTTC.